Presented here are 23 T cell receptor beta chains from one specimen sequenced in a study of technical replicates of blood from a handful of donors. The method was immunoSEQ multiplex PCR; TCRdb's version includes in-frame clones alone and lacks a portion of them. The sample shows about 82,000 clones, over 90% of them seen only once. The sequenced sample was T cells isolated from PBMCs. The receptor set was obtained from a human donor in good health.

V usage is TRBV27 and J usage is TRBJ2-7; 9 bases agree with TRBD1. Germline trimming cut 5 bases from V and 4 bases from J; bases unmatched to any gene: 12. Germline V gives CDR1 MNHEY, CDR2 SMNVEV (reference sequence). This CDR3 is built from 16 residues. The DNA for the CDR3 is TGTGCCAGCAGTGTAACACAGACAGGGGGGTCTTACGAGCAGTACTTC. Amino acids: CASSVTQTGGSYEQYF.

The genes are TRBV10-1 and TRBJ2-2, with 8 bases that match TRBD1. V lost 6 bases and J lost 6; bases outside the gene matches: 0. The germline V gene has CDR1 WNHNN and CDR2 SYGVQD (reference sequence). The length of the CDR3 is 12 residues. The CDR3 is CASRTGAGELFF. CDR3 DNA sequence: TGCGCCAGCAGGACAGGGGCCGGGGAGCTGTTTTTT.

For this clone: The junction and the germline gene differ at one end; a read error may be behind it. The chain recombines TRBV6-1 with TRBJ1-5, with D possibly TRBD1 on 6 matching bases. CDR1 is MNHNS and CDR2 is SASEGT in the germline V gene. The CDR3 is 15 amino acids. CDR3 in DNA: TGTGCCAGCAGTGAAGCGGGGGCAGTAATCAGCCCCAGGGATTTT. Translated, it gives CASSEAGAVISPRDF.

V usage is TRBV2 and J usage is TRBJ2-2, with a tentative D call TRBD1 (6 bases). Germline V gene lookup returns CDR1 SNHLY and CDR2 FYNNEI. The V gene lost 3 bases and the J gene lost 5 bases, with 13 bases spanning the gap. CDR3 size: 15 residues. This CDR3 is CASSEVPGQTGELFF. The CDR3 DNA is TGTGCCAGCAGTGAGGTGCCCGGACAGACCGGGGAGCTGTTTTTT.

The V gene is TRBV7-9, the J gene TRBJ1-5; D might be TRBD1 (6 bases). Trimming shortened V by 5 bases and J by 6 bases, and 17 bases separated the two germline ends. Germline V gene lookup returns CDR1 SEHNR and CDR2 FQNEAQ (reference sequence). CDR3 length: 15 amino acids. The CDR3 loop reads CASSPKGGGIQPQHF. CDR3 nucleotide sequence: TGTGCCAGCAGCCCAAAGGGAGGGGGAATTCAGCCCCAGCATTTT.

The V and J genes are TRBV27 and TRBJ2-3, with a possible D match to TRBD1 (6 bases). The V and J ends lost 4 bases and 2 bases respectively, with 16 bases between them. CDR3 size: 16 residues. The germline CDR1 and CDR2 sequences are MNHEY and SMNVEV (reference sequence). CDR3 residues: CASSSKGHLLTDTQYF. In nucleotides, the CDR3 is TGTGCCAGCAGTTCTAAGGGACACCTTCTCACAGATACGCAGTATTTT.

The V gene is TRBV5-1, the J gene TRBJ2-7, with D hard to call. CDR3 length: 12 residues. Trimming removed 5 bases from V and 1 base from J, with 7 bases in between. Germline values: CDR1 SGHRS, CDR2 YFSETQ. The CDR3 protein is CASRIDSYEQYF. The CDR3 DNA is TGCGCCAGCAGAATAGATTCCTACGAGCAGTACTTC.

The CDR3 is CASSDALAGGLAKNIQYF. In DNA form, the CDR3 reads TGTGCCAGCAGCGATGCACTAGCGGGTGGACTAGCCAAAAACATTCAGTACTTC. V gene TRBV27 combines with J gene TRBJ2-4, with TRBD2 identical over 9 bases. This CDR3 spans 18 amino acids. V trimming: 6 bases; J trimming: 0 bases; junction bases outside the gene matches: 12. Germline CDR1 is MNHEY and CDR2 is SMNVEV (reference sequence).

The rearrangement uses TRBV5-6 and TRBJ2-5, with unresolved D. CDR1 is SGHDT and CDR2 is YYEEEE in the germline V gene. V lost 1 base, J lost 2 bases, and 15 bases lay in between. This CDR3 spans 16 amino acids. The CDR3: CASSLINGQRQETQYF. The CDR3 bases are TGTGCCAGCAGCTTGATCAATGGTCAGCGTCAAGAGACCCAGTACTTC.

The chain combines TRBV5-6 with TRBJ2-3, with TRBD2 as a possible D gene (6 bases). The CDR3 is 13 amino acids. With 0 bases removed from V and 8 bases from J, the gap between germline ends came to 10 bases. In germline, CDR1 is SGHDT, CDR2 YYEEEE. This CDR3 reads CASSLVGGGTQYF. The CDR3 region has the DNA TGTGCCAGCAGCTTGGTGGGAGGAGGTACGCAGTATTTT.

This CDR3 reads CSARREQFF. The CDR3 DNA follows: TGCAGTGCTAGGCGTGAGCAGTTCTTC. The rearrangement links TRBV20-1 to TRBJ2-1; D remains unclear. Trimming removed 3 bases at V and 9 bases at J, with 3 bases between. This CDR3 has 9 residues. CDR1 and CDR2 from the germline V gene are DFQATT and SNEGSKA (reference sequence).

The chain carries TRBV28 and TRBJ1-1; D remains ambiguous. CDR1 is MDHEN, CDR2 SYDVKM, per germline. V was shortened by 7 bases and J by 1 base, with 4 bases between the two germline ends. This CDR3 spans 11 amino acids. The CDR3 loop reads CASTRNTEAFF. The CDR3 nucleotides read TGTGCCAGCACTCGGAACACTGAAGCTTTCTTT.

The rearrangement uses TRBV5-5 and TRBJ1-3; TRBD1 matches 8 bases. The CDR3 length is 14 residues. Germline V gene lookup returns CDR1 SGHKS and CDR2 YYEKEE (reference sequence). The trim removed 5 bases at V and 0 bases at J, leaving 1 base unmatched. The chain's CDR3 is CASRGQASGNTIYF. DNA for the CDR3: TGTGCCAGCAGGGGACAGGCCTCTGGAAACACCATATATTTT.

Of note for this clone: Additional DNA sequences in this sample encode the identical CDR3. The chain combines TRBV7-2 with TRBJ1-1, with 7 bases fitting TRBD1. Germline CDR1 and CDR2: SGHTA and FQGNSA. The V gene end was trimmed by 1 base and the J gene end by 3 bases; junction bases not matched to a gene: 2. This CDR3 comprises 14 residues. The CDR3 DNA reads as TGTGCCAGCAGCTTAGGCAGGGGGTACACTGAAGCTTTCTTT. Protein sequence: CASSLGRGYTEAFF.

V is TRBV29-1 and J is TRBJ2-7, with 10 bases matching TRBD2. Germline-derived CDR1 and CDR2 are SQVTM and ANQGSEA. J gave up 3 bases and V 4 bases, and 3 bases lay outside the gene matches. This CDR3 spans 13 amino acids. CDR3 protein: CSVASGRDYEQYF. The CDR3 DNA is TGCAGCGTTGCTAGCGGGAGAGACTACGAGCAGTACTTC.

The chain links TRBV7-2 to TRBJ2-3; 10 bases align to TRBD2. CDR1 and CDR2 from the germline V gene are SGHTA and FQGNSA. The CDR3 has 17 amino acids. The V and J ends lost 3 bases and 5 bases, in that order; junction bases with no gene match: 11. CDR3 sequence (DNA): TGTGCCAGCAGCTTGGGCCCGGGGAAGCGGGAGGGAGATACGCAGTATTTT. The encoded protein is CASSLGPGKREGDTQYF.

This chain connects TRBV29-1 to TRBJ1-1, with D perhaps matching TRBD1 (6 bases). Trimming removed 4 bases from V and 4 bases from J, with 13 bases in between. The length of the CDR3 is 13 residues. Germline V CDR1 and CDR2: SQVTM, ANQGSEA. The CDR3 DNA reads TGCAGCGTTGTGCGGGGGGGCGGCACTGAAGCTTTCTTT. Amino acid sequence: CSVVRGGGTEAFF.

This clone was recorded only once. The chain has TRBV29-1 and TRBJ2-5; 12 bases match TRBD2. Looked up from germline, CDR1 is SQVTM and CDR2 is ANQGSEA. V lost 6 bases and J lost 4; bases outside the gene matches: 6. The CDR3 runs to 14 residues. The CDR3 loop is CSVQLAGGSETQYF. CDR3 in DNA: TGCAGCGTCCAACTAGCGGGAGGTTCAGAGACCCAGTACTTC.

This clone has a handful of counts. Relative to the germline gene, one junction end is altered; a read error may explain this. The V call is TRBV2, the J call TRBJ2-4, with D tentatively TRBD2 (5 bases). The CDR3 spans 16 residues. Germline-derived CDR1 and CDR2 are SNHLY and FYNNEI. This chain's CDR3 is CASREVGEVAKNIQYF. CDR3 DNA: TGTGCCAGCAGGGAAGTGGGAGAAGTAGCCAAAAACATTCAGTACTTC.

V gene TRBV29-1 combines with J gene TRBJ1-4, with D possibly TRBD1 on 5 matching bases. Germline loops: CDR1 SQVTM, CDR2 ANQGSEA. The CDR3 is 13 residues long. Trimming pared 5 bases from V and 3 bases from J, leaving 10 bases between. The CDR3 coding sequence is TGCAGCGTTATCCGACAGCCTAATGAAAAACTGTTTTTT. Translating gives CSVIRQPNEKLFF.

The chain employs TRBV19 and TRBJ1-2, with unresolved D. The CDR3 runs 15 residues. The V end lost 6 bases, the J end lost 3 bases, and 17 bases lay between the germline ends. Germline values: CDR1 LNHDA, CDR2 SQIVND (reference sequence). The CDR3 DNA is TGTGCCAGTAGCCCCGGACTTTCAAGGCACTATGGCTACACCTTC. This encodes CASSPGLSRHYGYTF. Complete variable domain (other parts from reference TRBV19 and TRBJ1-2): DGGITQSPKYLFRKEGQNVTLSCEQNLNHDAMYWYRQDPGQGLRLIYYSQIVNDFQKGDIAEGYSVSREKKESFPLTVTSAQKNPTAFYLCASSPGLSRHYGYTFGSGTRLTVV.

CDR3: CASSLSGDGYTF. DNA for the CDR3: TGTGCCAGCAGTTTATCAGGGGATGGCTACACCTTC. This chain joins TRBV27 and TRBJ1-2; D is possibly TRBD1 (5 bases). CDR3 length: 12 amino acids. Between the trimmed V and J ends, which lost 0 bases and 6 bases, there was a span of 5 bases. Germline V lookup: CDR1 MNHEY, CDR2 SMNVEV (reference sequence).

The chain joins TRBV30 to TRBJ1-1, with unresolved D. Per the germline V gene, CDR1 is GTSNPN and CDR2 is SVGIG (reference sequence). This CDR3 comprises 13 residues. V lost 0 bases and J lost 0, with 5 bases in between. CDR3 bases: TGTGCCTGGAGTGTATTATTGAACACTGAAGCTTTCTTT. Protein: CAWSVLLNTEAFF.